The rows below give T cell receptor beta chains drawn from one sample of a study of T cells in Graves' hyperthyroidism and ophthalmopathy. MiXCR, applied by TCRdb to the multiplex PCR reads, yields one record per CDR3 protein. The sample holds 750,000 to 950,000 distinct CDR3 sequences, over 35% seen once. The material sequenced was blood. The receptors shown here come from a man aged 18 to 35 with Graves' hyperthyroidism. Both conserved end residues are part of each CDR3. Each record gives: V gene, clone size, D gene, J gene, CDR3 DNA, CDR3 protein. D genes are given only for firm matches. The size field is filled for only some rows; it gives once, few, many or a size class.

TRBV2,NA,NA,TRBJ1-4,TGTGCCAGCAGTGAAGGGAAGATGGGGCGCACTAATGAAAAACTGTTTTTT,CASSEGKMGRTNEKLFF
TRBV6-5,few,NA,TRBJ2-2,TGTGCCAGCAGTTACAGGGAGAACACCGGGGAGCTGTTTTTT,CASSYRENTGELFF
TRBV7-2,many,NA,TRBJ1-1,TGTGCCAGCAGCGCCAGACAGGTTTTCGGCACTGAAGCTTTCTTT,CASSARQVFGTEAFF
TRBV6-5,NA,NA,TRBJ1-1,TGTGCCAGCAGTTACGAGGGGGGAAGATCGACTGAAGCTTTCTTT,CASSYEGGRSTEAFF
TRBV11-2,few,TRBD2,TRBJ2-5,TGTGCCAGCAGCTTAGATCTGCGGGGGAGATTACAAGAGACCCAGTACTTC,CASSLDLRGRLQETQYF
TRBV7-9,NA,NA,TRBJ1-1,TGTGCCAGCAGCCCCCGTTCTCGGGGGCTCCTCACTGAAGCTTTCTTT,CASSPRSRGLLTEAFF
TRBV11-2,once,NA,TRBJ1-1,TGTGCCAGCAGCTTAATGAGCTGGGGAGCCACTGAAGCTTTCTTT,CASSLMSWGATEAFF
TRBV29-1,many,TRBD1,TRBJ1-1,TGCAGCGCCCCGGACAGGTGGGGGAAAGCTTTCTTT,CSAPDRWGKAFF
TRBV7-4,once,NA,TRBJ1-1,TGTGCCAGCAGCGACCCCACGGCGGCTGGGGGGACTTTCTTT,CASSDPTAAGGTFF
TRBV20-1,NA,NA,TRBJ1-1,TGCAGTGCAACACCCCTAGAAGTAAGCAACACTGAAGCTTTCTTT,CSATPLEVSNTEAFF
TRBV6-6,once,NA,TRBJ2-6,TGTGCCAGCAGTTCCCTCGCGGGGATCTCTGGGGCCAACGTCCTGACTTTC,CASSSLAGISGANVLTF
TRBV15,NA,NA,TRBJ1-3,TGTGCCACCAGCAAGGCCCAGGGCAGCGGAAACACCATATATTTT,CATSKAQGSGNTIYF
TRBV5-6,NA,TRBD1,TRBJ1-6,TGTGCCAGCAGCCTACAACAGGGGTTTGGATCACCCCTCCACTTT,CASSLQQGFGSPLHF
TRBV10-2,many,NA,TRBJ1-2,TGCGCCAGCAGTGACGACAGATTCTATGGCTACACCTTC,CASSDDRFYGYTF
TRBV12-3/TRBV12-4,few,TRBD1,TRBJ1-1,TGTGCCAGCAGTGCCACGGGACAGATTCTCACTGAAGCTTTCTTT,CASSATGQILTEAFF
TRBV4-1,few,NA,TRBJ1-1,TGCGCCAGCAGCCGCACGACACCGAGCACTGAAGCTTTCTTT,CASSRTTPSTEAFF
TRBV5-1,many,TRBD1,TRBJ1-1,TGCGCCAGCAGCGATGACAGGGGGCACGCTTTCTTT,CASSDDRGHAFF